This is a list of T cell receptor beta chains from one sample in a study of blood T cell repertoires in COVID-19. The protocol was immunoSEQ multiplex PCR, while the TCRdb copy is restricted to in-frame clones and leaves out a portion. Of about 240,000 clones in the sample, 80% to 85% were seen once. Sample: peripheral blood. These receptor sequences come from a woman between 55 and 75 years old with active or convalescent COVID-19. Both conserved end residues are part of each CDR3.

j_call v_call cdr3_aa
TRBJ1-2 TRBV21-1 CASSKRTPLYTF
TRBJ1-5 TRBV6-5 CASSPDRGSNQPQHF
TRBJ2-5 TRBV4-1 CASSQVGLVIQETQYF
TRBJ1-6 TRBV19 CASSPRGGNSPLHF
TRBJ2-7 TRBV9 CASSVGSGTEQYF
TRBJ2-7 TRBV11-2 CASSSWDRSYEQYF
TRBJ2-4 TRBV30 CAWRPGGLNIQYF
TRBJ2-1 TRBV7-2 CARPTTSGGYNEQFF
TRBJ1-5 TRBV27 CASSLMGGVYDQPQHF
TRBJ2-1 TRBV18 CASSLSASGGALVYEQFF
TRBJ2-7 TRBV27 CASSSSRGLSEQYF
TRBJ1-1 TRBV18 CASSPVNLDNAEAFF
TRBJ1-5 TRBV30 CAWSVFGQGGNQPQHF
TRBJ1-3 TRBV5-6 CASSSTGYGNTIYF
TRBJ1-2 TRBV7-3 CASSPGPNYGYTF
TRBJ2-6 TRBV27 CASSLVRTSGFSGANVLTF
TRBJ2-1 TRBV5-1 CASSLAQGSSYNEQFF
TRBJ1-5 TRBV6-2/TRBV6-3 CASSRGGTYQPQHF
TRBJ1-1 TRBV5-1 CASTTGQVTTNTEAFF
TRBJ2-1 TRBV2 CASRSTGLQFF
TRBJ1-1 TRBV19 CASRQKDTEAFF
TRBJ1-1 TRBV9 CASSARGLNTEAFF
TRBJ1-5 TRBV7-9 CASSLGQSNQPQHF
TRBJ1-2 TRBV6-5 CASSYLAGDGYTF
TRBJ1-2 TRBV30 CAWLLRDNYGYTF
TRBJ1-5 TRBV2 CASSSTGEGQPQHF
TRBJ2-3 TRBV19 CASSIDLPADTQYF
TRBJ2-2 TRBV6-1 CASSEALARNTGELFF
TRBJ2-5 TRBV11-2 CASSLESPRTGGGAAETQYF